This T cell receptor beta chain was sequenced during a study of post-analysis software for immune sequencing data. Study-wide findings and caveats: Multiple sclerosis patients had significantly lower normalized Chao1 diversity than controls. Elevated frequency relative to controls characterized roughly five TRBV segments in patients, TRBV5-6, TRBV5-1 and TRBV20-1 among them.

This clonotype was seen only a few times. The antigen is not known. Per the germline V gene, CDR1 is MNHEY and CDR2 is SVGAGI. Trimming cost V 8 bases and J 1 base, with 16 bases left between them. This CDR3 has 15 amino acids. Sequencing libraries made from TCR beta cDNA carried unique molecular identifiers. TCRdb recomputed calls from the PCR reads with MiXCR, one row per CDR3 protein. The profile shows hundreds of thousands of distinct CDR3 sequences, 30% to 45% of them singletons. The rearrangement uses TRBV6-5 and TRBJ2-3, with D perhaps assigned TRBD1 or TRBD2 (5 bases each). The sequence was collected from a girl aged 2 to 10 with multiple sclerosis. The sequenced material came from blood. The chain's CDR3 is CASHNPGPGTDTQYF. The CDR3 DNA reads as TGTGCCAGCCACAATCCGGGGCCCGGCACAGATACGCAGTATTTT.